Presented here are 17 T cell receptor beta chains from one specimen sequenced in a study of early T cells in non-severe SARS-CoV-2 infection. TCRdb analysed the 5' RACE reads with MiXCR anew, one entry per CDR3 protein. The profile covers roughly 65,000 distinct CDR3 sequences, with roughly 10% appearing a single time and 5.5% to 7% taken by the ten largest. Sequenced input: whole blood. All receptors come from an adult who was a healthcare worker with PCR-confirmed SARS-CoV-2 infection or an uninfected control (not recorded which).

The chain carries TRBV4-3 and TRBJ2-2; 9 bases map to TRBD1. With 5 bases clipped from V and 1 base from J, the junction kept 5 bases outside the gene matches. Germline CDR1 and CDR2: LGHNA and YSLEER. CDR3 size: 16 residues. CDR3 sequence: CASSFGQGRNTGELFF. The CDR3 DNA reads TGCGCCAGCAGCTTTGGACAGGGGAGGAACACCGGGGAGCTGTTTTTT.

This clonotype was observed a handful of times. This chain uses TRBV11-2 with TRBJ2-6, with 9 bases identical to TRBD2. CDR1 and CDR2 (germline): SGHAT, FQNNGV. This CDR3 region has 16 residues. V shed 6 bases, J shed 3 bases, and the junction held 6 bases outside the gene matches. CDR3 protein: CASRTLAGDGANVLTF. In DNA form, the CDR3 reads TGTGCCAGCAGAACTTTAGCGGGAGATGGGGCCAACGTCCTGACTTTC.

This clonotype was detected many times. This sequence joins TRBV3-1 and TRBJ1-2; possibly TRBD1 for D (6 bases). With 5 bases removed from V and 8 bases from J, the gap between germline ends came to 12 bases. Germline V gene data show CDR1 as LGHDT and CDR2 as YNNKEL (reference sequence). The CDR3 contains 12 residues. This chain's CDR3 is CASSTGLGGYTF. The CDR3 region has the DNA TGTGCCAGCAGCACAGGGCTTGGCGGCTACACCTTC.

J is TRBJ2-7 and V is TRBV28, with D possibly being TRBD1 (6 bases). Trimming shortened V by 6 bases and J by 1 base, and 13 bases separated the two germline ends. This CDR3 comprises 14 residues. CDR1 and CDR2 (germline): MDHEN, SYDVKM. As DNA, the CDR3 is TGTGCCAGCAGAAAATATACAGGGTCCTACGAGCAGTACTTC. It yields the protein CASRKYTGSYEQYF.

This clonotype was detected many times. The rearrangement links TRBV28 to TRBJ2-2; D call uncertain. Trimming took 8 bases from V and 6 from J, leaving 19 bases between them. The CDR3 consists of 15 residues. CDR1 MDHEN and CDR2 SYDVKM come from the germline V gene. CDR3 coding DNA: TGTGCCAGCTTTACTCTCCGGGTTGTGGCCGGGGAGCTGTTTTTT. This translates into CASFTLRVVAGELFF. Supplemented by reference TRBV28 and TRBJ2-2, the full variable domain reads DVKVTQSSRYLVKRTGEKVFLECVQDMDHENMFWYRQDPGLGLRLIYFSYDVKMKEKGDIPEGYSVSREKKERFSLILESASTNQTSMYLCASFTLRVVAGELFFGEGSRLTVL.

The chain recombines TRBV20-1 with TRBJ2-7; D is perhaps TRBD2 (5 bases). Germline CDR1 DFQATT, CDR2 SNEGSKA (reference sequence). V was trimmed by 3 bases and J by 3 bases, leaving 15 bases between them. The CDR3 loop spans 14 amino acids. The CDR3 DNA reads as TGCAGTGCTAGTCTTATCGGGAACAGCTACGAGCAGTACTTC. This encodes CSASLIGNSYEQYF.

This clonotype has at least ten counts. This CDR3 is CASSLGPYNEQFF. CDR3 DNA sequence: TGTGCCAGCAGCTTAGGTCCCTACAATGAGCAGTTCTTC. The chain recombines TRBV11-3 with TRBJ2-1; no reliable D call. The CDR3 is 13 residues long. The V gene lost 1 base and the J gene lost 2 bases, with 3 bases spanning the gap. Germline assignment: CDR1 SGHNT and CDR2 YENEEA.

For the CDR3, the DNA is TGTGCCAGCATCGAGGACGCAACTAATGAAAAACTGTTTTTT. Protein product: CASIEDATNEKLFF. This rearrangement joins TRBV5-8 to TRBJ1-4; no reliable D call. Deletions cut 6 bases from V and 0 bases from J, with 9 bases between. CDR1 and CDR2 (germline): SGHTS, YDEGEE. The CDR3 runs 14 residues.

This clonotype was recorded a few times. This chain joins TRBV3-1 and TRBJ1-2; D is unclear. CDR1 LGHDT and CDR2 YNNKEL come from the germline V gene (reference sequence). V gave up 3 bases and J gave up 4 bases, with 15 bases separating them. This CDR3 has 15 residues. CDR3 DNA: TGTGCCAGCAGCCATATACGGGGAGGGATCTATGGCTACACCTTC. Translating gives CASSHIRGGIYGYTF.

This clonotype was found a few times. The J gene is TRBJ1-1, the V gene TRBV5-1, with a weak D call TRBD1 (6 bases). The CDR3 consists of 13 residues. The germline CDR1 and CDR2 sequences are SGHRS and YFSETQ. V was cut by 4 bases and J by 2 bases, with 9 bases left in between. This chain's CDR3 is CASSGGANTEAFF. The CDR3 nucleotides read TGCGCCAGCAGCGGGGGCGCAAACACTGAAGCTTTCTTT.

This clonotype turned up a few times. The V gene is TRBV20-1, the J gene TRBJ1-2; D not resolved. Germline assignment: CDR1 DFQATT and CDR2 SNEGSKA (reference sequence). The CDR3 has 11 residues. The V gene lost 3 bases and the J gene lost 3 bases, with 5 bases spanning the gap. CDR3 region: CSASVHYGYTF. CDR3 in DNA: TGCAGTGCTAGCGTCCACTATGGCTACACCTTC.

This clonotype was seen a handful of times. CDR3 residues: CSARVFRREDLYEQYF. CDR3 DNA: TGCAGTGCTAGAGTTTTTAGGCGGGAGGACCTCTACGAGCAGTACTTC. This chain connects TRBV20-1 to TRBJ2-7; 8 bases fit TRBD2. This CDR3 spans 16 amino acids. V dropped 1 base and J dropped 3; count of bases not matched to a gene: 11. CDR1 is DFQATT, CDR2 SNEGSKA, per germline (reference sequence).

This clonotype was recorded a few times. V usage is TRBV11-2 and J usage is TRBJ1-1; no reliable D call. This CDR3 comprises 13 residues. Germline V gene data show CDR1 as SGHAT and CDR2 as FQNNGV. V shed 5 bases and J shed 1 base, with 8 bases lying between them. The CDR3 DNA follows: TGTGCCAGCAGCCCGGAGTGGAACACTGAAGCTTTCTTT. Protein product: CASSPEWNTEAFF.

In this sample, this clonotype turned up a few times. This rearrangement joins TRBV20-1 to TRBJ1-2; weak D call: TRBD1 (6 bases). The V gene's germline CDR1 is DFQATT and CDR2 SNEGSKA (reference sequence). V was cut by 5 bases and J by 6 bases, with 22 bases left in between. This CDR3 comprises 15 residues. As DNA, the CDR3 is TGCAGTGCTCGGCCCCCCGACAGGCGCAGCCATGGCTACACCTTC. Translating gives CSARPPDRRSHGYTF.

Here the CDR3 DNA reads TGTGCCAGCAGTTTCGCGGTAGGCTATGAGCAGTTCTTC. Translating gives CASSFAVGYEQFF. The rearrangement uses TRBV27 and TRBJ2-1; the D is unclear. CDR3 length: 13 amino acids. Trimming shortened V by 3 bases and J by 8 bases, and 11 bases separated the two germline ends. Germline assignment: CDR1 MNHEY and CDR2 SMNVEV (reference sequence).

This clonotype came up many times. The CDR3: CAWYPDRDSYGYTF. As DNA, the CDR3 is TGTGCCTGGTACCCGGACAGGGACTCTTATGGCTACACCTTC. This chain links TRBV30 with TRBJ1-2, with 8 bases lining up with TRBD1. J gave up 5 bases and V 5 bases, and 10 bases lay outside the gene matches. This CDR3 is built from 14 residues. Germline CDR1 is GTSNPN and CDR2 is SVGIG (reference sequence).

This clonotype was detected a few times. This chain joins TRBV6-2 or TRBV6-3 and TRBJ2-1, with unresolved D. V lost 6 bases and J lost 9, with 9 bases in between. The CDR3 totals 11 residues. Germline-derived CDR1 and CDR2 are MNHEY and SVGEGT. DNA of the CDR3: TGTGCCAGCAGCCATGCCTCTGAGCAGTTCTTC. It specifies CASSHASEQFF.